This T cell receptor (beta chain) is from a study of human T cells and chemical hapten exposure. Time point noted: patch test 2, 6 weeks after DPC sensitization. Indicated treatment: therapeutic diphenylcyclopropenone sensitization with weekly scalp DPC. The germline V gene encodes CDR1 MDHEN and CDR2 SYDVKM. Germline trimming cut 3 bases from V and 7 bases from J; bases unmatched to any gene: 7. The CDR3 totals 16 residues. One entry per CDR3 protein, called by TCRdb with MiXCR from the RACE reads. Of more than 75,000 distinct CDR3 sequences listed, 7% to 10% are singletons. The chain has TRBV28 and TRBJ2-2; 11 bases agree with TRBD2. Specimen: whole blood, collected in connection with sensitization to the hapten diphenylcyclopropenone (DPC). This TCR came from a woman in her thirties or forties with alopecia areata. Some clones in this sample may be carry-over from other donors' samples. The CDR3 DNA reads TGTGCCAGCAGTTTTAGCGGGAGGGCAATTGGCGGGGAGCTGTTTTTT. Encoded protein: CASSFSGRAIGGELFF. Looking up the rest from reference TRBV28 and TRBJ2-2 gives the full variable domain: DVKVTQSSRYLVKRTGEKVFLECVQDMDHENMFWYRQDPGLGLRLIYFSYDVKMKEKGDIPEGYSVSREKKERFSLILESASTNQTSMYLCASSFSGRAIGGELFFGEGSRLTVL.